The sample holds a few counts of the clone carrying this T cell receptor (beta chain). The V gene's germline CDR1 is GTSNPN and CDR2 SVGIG (reference sequence). This CDR3 is 13 amino acids long. V shed 1 base and J shed 7 bases, with 13 bases lying between them. These data belong to a study of CD8+ T cells in alopecia areata. RNA extraction and reverse transcription yielded cDNA as sequencing template. Clones were sequenced by immunoSEQ multiplex PCR, and TCRdb holds only the in-frame ones, with some missing. Seen here are some 130,000 clones, over 50% observed once, and the top ten hold less than 5.5%.

The chain has TRBV30 and TRBJ1-2; D is perhaps TRBD1 (5 bases). The TCR sequence derives from a human donor with alopecia areata. The specimen comprised CD4+ T cells sorted from blood, sampled at week 0. The CDR3 DNA sequence: TGTGCCTGGAGTGGGGGGAACGGTCGTGGCTACACCTTC. It specifies CAWSGGNGRGYTF.